This paragraph reports one T cell receptor (beta chain). This specimen comes from a study of T cells expressing NK-cell markers. Overall study context: From sorted CD3+CD56+NKG2C+, CD3+CD56+NKG2C- and CD3+CD56-NKG2C+ T cells came the TCR beta repertoires.

From the 5' RACE reads, TCRdb lists one entry per CDR3 protein and no DNA. This sample's clone table lists about 550,000 distinct CDR3 sequences. Sample: blood T cells: a sorted CD56 or NKG2C T cell subset, CD4+ or CD8+ T cells, or bulk PBMC T cells (not recorded which). This TCR was sampled from a man in his late teens or twenties in good health.

The CDR3 loop is CASSLAAGTRNTGELFF. V is TRBV7-8 and J is TRBJ2-2; TCRdb selects TRBD1, and the lack of DNA leaves this call unchecked. This CDR3 contains 17 residues. Germline CDR1 and CDR2: SGHVS and FQNEAQ. The variable domain in full, with the rest retrieved from reference TRBV7-8 and TRBJ2-2, is GAGVSQSPRYKVAKRGQDVALRCDPISGHVSLFWYQQALGQGPEFLTYFQNEAQLDKSGLPSDRFFAERPEGSVSTLKIQRTQQEDSAVYLCASSLAAGTRNTGELFFGEGSRLTVL.